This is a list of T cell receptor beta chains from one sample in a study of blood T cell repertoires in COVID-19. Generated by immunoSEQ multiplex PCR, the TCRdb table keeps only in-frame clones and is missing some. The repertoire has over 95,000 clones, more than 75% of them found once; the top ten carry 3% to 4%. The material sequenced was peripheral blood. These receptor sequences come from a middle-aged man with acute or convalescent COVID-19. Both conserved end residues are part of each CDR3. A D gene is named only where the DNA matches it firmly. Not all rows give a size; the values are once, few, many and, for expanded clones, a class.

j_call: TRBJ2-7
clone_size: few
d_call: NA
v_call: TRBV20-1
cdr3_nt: TGCAGTGCTAGAGGTACAGAGCAGTACTTC
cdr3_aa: CSARGTEQYF

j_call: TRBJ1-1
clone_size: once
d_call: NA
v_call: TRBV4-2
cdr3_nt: TGTGCCAGCAGCCCCGACAGAGACACTGAAGCTTTCTTT
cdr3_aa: CASSPDRDTEAFF

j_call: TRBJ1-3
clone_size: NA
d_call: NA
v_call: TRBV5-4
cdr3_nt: TGTGCCAGCAGCCGGGGGGGGGCGAGCTCTGGAAACACCATATATTTT
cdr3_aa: CASSRGGASSGNTIYF

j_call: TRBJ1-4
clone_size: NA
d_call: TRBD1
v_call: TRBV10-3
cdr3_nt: TGTGCCATCAGCGGTACGGGACAGGGAGAGGAAAAACTGTTTTTT
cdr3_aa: CAISGTGQGEEKLFF

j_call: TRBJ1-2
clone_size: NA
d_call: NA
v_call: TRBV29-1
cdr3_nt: TGCAGCGTTGAAGGAGCCTATGGCTACACCTTC
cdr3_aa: CSVEGAYGYTF

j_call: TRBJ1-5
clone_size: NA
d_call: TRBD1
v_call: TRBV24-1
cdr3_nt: TGTGCCACCAGTGAGCGATCCGGGACAGGGGTGAATCAGCCCCAGCATTTT
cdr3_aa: CATSERSGTGVNQPQHF

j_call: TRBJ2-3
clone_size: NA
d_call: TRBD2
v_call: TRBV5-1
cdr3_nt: TGCGCCAGCAGCTCCGACTTACTAGCGGGGGGGCTGGATACGCAGTATTTT
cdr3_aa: CASSSDLLAGGLDTQYF

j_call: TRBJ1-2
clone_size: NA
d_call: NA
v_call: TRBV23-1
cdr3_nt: TGCGCCAGCAGTCAATACGAAACCCAGGGATGGAGCTTAGCTAACTATGGCTACACCTTC
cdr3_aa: CASSQYETQGWSLANYGYTF

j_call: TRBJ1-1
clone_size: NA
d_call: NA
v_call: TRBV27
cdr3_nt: TGTGCCAGCAGCTTAGGGGCAGGCATGAACACTGAAGCTTTCTTT
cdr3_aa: CASSLGAGMNTEAFF

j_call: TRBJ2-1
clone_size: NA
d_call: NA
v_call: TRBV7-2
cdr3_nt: TGTGCCAGCAGCGCTACACGGTCGGGTGAGCAGTTCTTC
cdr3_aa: CASSATRSGEQFF

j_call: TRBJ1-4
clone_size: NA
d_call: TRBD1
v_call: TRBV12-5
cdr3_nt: TGTGCTAGTGGTTTGGCCCCCGGGACAGGGGCAAAACTGTTTTTT
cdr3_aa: CASGLAPGTGAKLFF

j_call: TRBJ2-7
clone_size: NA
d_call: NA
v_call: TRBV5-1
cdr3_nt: NA
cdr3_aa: CASSFGSGYGEQYF